This record looks at one TCR beta chain sequence and its context. This CDR3 is 15 amino acids long. Healthy and HIV-negative, the adult donors had no recent acute infections or vaccinations. This record comes from a study of shared clonotypes between healthy human individuals. Repertoires were generated with immunoSEQ multiplex PCR, while TCRdb's copy carries only in-frame clones and drops some. This table has millions of clones, over 85% appearing once. The rearrangement links TRBV21-1 to TRBJ2-6; no check of the table's D call, TRBD1, against the DNA was made. TRBV21-1 is marked as a pseudogene. The receptor's source is a man between 18 and 29 years old in good health. Source material: naive CD4+ T cells sorted from blood. Subset meaning: CD45RA+ positively selected. CDR3 residues: CASSKHRAGANVLTF. The CDR3 nucleotides read TGTGCCAGCAGCAAACACAGGGCTGGGGCCAACGTCCTGACTTTC.